The clone carrying this T cell receptor beta chain was recorded only once. Its target is not known. The germline CDR1 and CDR2 sequences are SEHNR and FQNEAQ (reference sequence). The CDR3 sequence is 13 residues long. V dropped 3 bases and J dropped 5 bases, with 9 bases sitting between them. This record comes from a study of CD8+CD57+ T cells in acquired aplastic anemia. Study details: Mean DNA quantity obtained from sorted CD4+ and CD8+ cells was about 3.2 ug.

The sequenced patients had an expansion of CD8+CD57+ cells seen by flow cytometry. Patients had undergone no therapy by the time their blood was sampled. Using genomic DNA as the template, TCR beta VDJ and CDR3 profiling was carried out. MiXCR, run by TCRdb on the reads, gives a single entry per CDR3 protein. The repertoire holds more than 95,000 distinct CDR3 sequences, with approximately 41% as singletons. Study results and caveats: Overlap between patients and controls comprised twenty-nine CD8+ CDR3 sequences. Simpson's diversity of CD8+ cells was not significantly different in patients compared with controls.

Sequenced material: sorted CD4+, CD8+, or CD8+CD57+ T cells (not recorded which) from PBMCs. The chain links TRBV7-9 to TRBJ2-3, with unresolved D. The TCR originated in a human donor with aplastic anemia. In DNA, the CDR3 is TGTGCCAGCAGCTTTATGCCCCGAGATACGCAGTATTTT. Protein product: CASSFMPRDTQYF.